The rows below give T cell receptor beta chains drawn from one sample of a study of blood T cell repertoires in COVID-19. The protocol was immunoSEQ multiplex PCR, while the TCRdb copy is restricted to in-frame clones and leaves out a portion. The data contain under 250,000 clones, 80% to 90% of them singletons. Sequenced sample: peripheral blood. The receptors derive from a man older than 75 with acute or convalescent COVID-19. The CDR3 runs from the conserved cysteine through the conserved F or W. The order of the fields is D gene, V gene, J gene, clone size, CDR3 DNA, CDR3 protein. A D gene is named only where the DNA matches it firmly. A clone size is listed for some rows: how often the clone was seen (once, few, many), or a class if it is expanded.

d_gene: TRBD1; v_gene: TRBV5-4; j_gene: TRBJ2-7; abundance: .; CDR3nt: TGTGCCAGCAGCTCAACCGGGACAGGGGTCTCCGAGCAGTACTTC; CDR3aa: CASSSTGTGVSEQYF
d_gene: TRBD1; v_gene: TRBV18; j_gene: TRBJ1-2; abundance: .; CDR3nt: TGTGCCAGCTCACCAGAGGACAGGGCATCCTATGGCTACACCTTC; CDR3aa: CASSPEDRASYGYTF
d_gene: TRBD1; v_gene: TRBV19; j_gene: TRBJ1-1; abundance: .; CDR3nt: TGTGCCAGTAGTATAGATCCCAGGACAGGGATGGCTTTCTTT; CDR3aa: CASSIDPRTGMAFF
d_gene: TRBD2; v_gene: TRBV27; j_gene: TRBJ2-7; abundance: .; CDR3nt: TGTGCCAGCAGTTTTACTAGCGGGAGCCTTCTGTACGAGCAGTACTTC; CDR3aa: CASSFTSGSLLYEQYF
d_gene: .; v_gene: TRBV7-9; j_gene: TRBJ1-5; abundance: .; CDR3nt: TGTGCCAGCAGCTTATACAGCTCTCCCGGGGGCAATCAGCCCCAGCATTTT; CDR3aa: CASSLYSSPGGNQPQHF
d_gene: .; v_gene: TRBV12-5; j_gene: TRBJ1-5; abundance: .; CDR3nt: TGTGCTAGTGGTTTGTTCATGGAGATTCACAGCAATCAGCCCCAGCATTTT; CDR3aa: CASGLFMEIHSNQPQHF
d_gene: .; v_gene: TRBV2; j_gene: TRBJ2-3; abundance: .; CDR3nt: TGTGCCAGCAGTATCCGGCCCCCCGGGGCAGATACGCAGTATTTT; CDR3aa: CASSIRPPGADTQYF
d_gene: TRBD1; v_gene: TRBV6-5; j_gene: TRBJ1-1; abundance: .; CDR3nt: TGTGCCAGCAGTTTGACAGGGGAGAATTCTGAAGCTTTCTTT; CDR3aa: CASSLTGENSEAFF
d_gene: TRBD1; v_gene: TRBV5-1; j_gene: TRBJ2-5; abundance: .; CDR3nt: TGCGCCAGCAGCTTGTCGGGACAGGGGTTTCGGGAGACCCAGTACTTC; CDR3aa: CASSLSGQGFRETQYF
d_gene: .; v_gene: TRBV4-3; j_gene: TRBJ2-3; abundance: .; CDR3nt: TGCGCCAGCAGCCAAGATCCCACCGGGGGATTTACAGGAGATACGCAGTATTTT; CDR3aa: CASSQDPTGGFTGDTQYF
d_gene: .; v_gene: TRBV7-2; j_gene: TRBJ1-5; abundance: .; CDR3nt: TGTGCCAGCAGCTCGGGTCGGGGAGGCAATCAGCCCCAGCATTTT; CDR3aa: CASSSGRGGNQPQHF
d_gene: .; v_gene: TRBV7-9; j_gene: TRBJ2-7; abundance: once; CDR3nt: TGTGCCAGCAGCTTCCGGGAGTCCCTCCGGGACGAGCAGTACTTC; CDR3aa: CASSFRESLRDEQYF
d_gene: .; v_gene: TRBV29-1; j_gene: TRBJ2-1; abundance: few; CDR3nt: TGCAGCGTTGAGGGCGGGGCAACCTACAATGAGCAGTTCTTC; CDR3aa: CSVEGGATYNEQFF
d_gene: TRBD1; v_gene: TRBV9; j_gene: TRBJ2-2; abundance: .; CDR3nt: TGTGCCAGCAGCACGGGACAGTCGCACGGGGAGCTGTTTTTT; CDR3aa: CASSTGQSHGELFF
d_gene: TRBD1; v_gene: TRBV5-1; j_gene: TRBJ1-2; abundance: .; CDR3nt: TGCGCCAGCAGCTTGGGGGGACAGGGAGACACCTATGGCTACACCTTC; CDR3aa: CASSLGGQGDTYGYTF
d_gene: TRBD1; v_gene: TRBV19; j_gene: TRBJ2-2; abundance: once; CDR3nt: TGTGCCAGTAAGCTAGGACAGGGTTGGGACACCGGGGAGCTGTTTTTT; CDR3aa: CASKLGQGWDTGELFF
d_gene: .; v_gene: TRBV18; j_gene: TRBJ2-1; abundance: .; CDR3nt: TGTGCCAGCTCCCGGGATCTAGACTCCTACAATGAGCAGTTCTTC; CDR3aa: CASSRDLDSYNEQFF
d_gene: .; v_gene: TRBV14; j_gene: TRBJ1-3; abundance: .; CDR3nt: TGTGCCAGCAGCGCACAGGGCCGCTCTGGAAACACCATATATTTT; CDR3aa: CASSAQGRSGNTIYF
d_gene: .; v_gene: TRBV6-2/TRBV6-3; j_gene: TRBJ2-6; abundance: .; CDR3nt: TGTGCCAGTAGTATAGGAGCCAGGGGTTCTGGGGCCAACGTCCTGACTTTC; CDR3aa: CASSIGARGSGANVLTF
d_gene: .; v_gene: TRBV11-2; j_gene: TRBJ2-7; abundance: .; CDR3nt: TGTGCCAGCAGCTTAGATCGCAGGGCAGGGAATTTCTACGAGCAGTACTTC; CDR3aa: CASSLDRRAGNFYEQYF
d_gene: TRBD2; v_gene: TRBV7-3; j_gene: TRBJ2-3; abundance: .; CDR3nt: TGTGCCAGCGGATTAGCGGGACTTAGCACAGATACGCAGTATTTT; CDR3aa: CASGLAGLSTDTQYF
d_gene: TRBD1; v_gene: TRBV28; j_gene: TRBJ1-4; abundance: .; CDR3nt: TGTGCCAGCAGTTTGACAGGGACGGATGAAAAACTGTTTTTT; CDR3aa: CASSLTGTDEKLFF
d_gene: .; v_gene: TRBV5-4; j_gene: TRBJ2-5; abundance: .; CDR3nt: TGTGCCAGCAGCTTAACTAGTGTTCGAGAGACCCAGTACTTC; CDR3aa: CASSLTSVRETQYF
d_gene: TRBD1; v_gene: TRBV7-2; j_gene: TRBJ1-1; abundance: .; CDR3nt: TGTGCCAGCAGCCCGAAAACAGGGGTCACTGAAGCTTTCTTT; CDR3aa: CASSPKTGVTEAFF
d_gene: .; v_gene: TRBV6-6; j_gene: TRBJ1-4; abundance: .; CDR3nt: TGTGCCAGCAGTCCTCCGGGACTGACTAATGAAAAACTGTTTTTT; CDR3aa: CASSPPGLTNEKLFF
d_gene: TRBD1; v_gene: TRBV19; j_gene: TRBJ2-2; abundance: .; CDR3nt: TGTGCCAGTAGTGTTAACAGGGGATCGAACACCGGGGAGCTGTTTTTT; CDR3aa: CASSVNRGSNTGELFF
d_gene: TRBD2; v_gene: TRBV5-5; j_gene: TRBJ2-5; abundance: .; CDR3nt: TGTGCCAGCAGGCTAACCGGGACTAGCCACCAAGAGACCCAGTACTTC; CDR3aa: CASRLTGTSHQETQYF
d_gene: .; v_gene: TRBV11-2; j_gene: TRBJ1-2; abundance: .; CDR3nt: TGTGCCAGCAGCTTAGATGTACTCTATGGCTACACCTTC; CDR3aa: CASSLDVLYGYTF
d_gene: TRBD2; v_gene: TRBV7-9; j_gene: TRBJ2-1; abundance: once; CDR3nt: TGTGCCAGCAGCTTAATAGCTAGCGGGATTGACGAGCAGTTCTTC; CDR3aa: CASSLIASGIDEQFF
d_gene: TRBD2; v_gene: TRBV15; j_gene: TRBJ2-7; abundance: .; CDR3nt: TGTGCCACCAGCGGACTCCCGGGACTAGCGCGGTACGAGCAGTACTTC; CDR3aa: CATSGLPGLARYEQYF
d_gene: .; v_gene: TRBV7-9; j_gene: TRBJ1-6; abundance: .; CDR3nt: TGTGCCAGCAGCTTTGGTAGGGGGGGGATCTCACCCCTCCACTTT; CDR3aa: CASSFGRGGISPLHF
d_gene: .; v_gene: TRBV6-5; j_gene: TRBJ1-2; abundance: .; CDR3nt: TGTGCCAGCAGTTACTCGGGCCCCTCGGAGGGAGGCTACACCTTC; CDR3aa: CASSYSGPSEGGYTF
d_gene: TRBD2; v_gene: TRBV15; j_gene: TRBJ2-1; abundance: .; CDR3nt: TGTGCCACCAGCCGCCGACTAGCGGGGGGGCTCTCCTACAATGAGCAGTTCTTC; CDR3aa: CATSRRLAGGLSYNEQFF
d_gene: .; v_gene: TRBV29-1; j_gene: TRBJ2-5; abundance: few; CDR3nt: TGCAGCGTTGATGAGGTCGGGGAGACCCAGTACTTC; CDR3aa: CSVDEVGETQYF
d_gene: TRBD1; v_gene: TRBV2; j_gene: TRBJ1-2; abundance: .; CDR3nt: TGTGCCAGCGGGGGACAGGGGGCTCGGTTCTATGGCTACACCTTC; CDR3aa: CASGGQGARFYGYTF
d_gene: TRBD1; v_gene: TRBV5-1; j_gene: TRBJ1-5; abundance: .; CDR3nt: TGCGCCAGCAGCCTCGGACAGGGTGATCAGCCCCAGCATTTT; CDR3aa: CASSLGQGDQPQHF
d_gene: .; v_gene: TRBV11-1; j_gene: TRBJ2-1; abundance: .; CDR3nt: TGTGCCAGCAGCTTAACTGACAATGAGCAGTTCTTC; CDR3aa: CASSLTDNEQFF
d_gene: TRBD1; v_gene: TRBV6-5; j_gene: TRBJ2-7; abundance: .; CDR3nt: TGTGCCAGCAGCCCCTCCGGGGACAGGGGTTACGAGCAGTACTTC; CDR3aa: CASSPSGDRGYEQYF
d_gene: TRBD2; v_gene: TRBV18; j_gene: TRBJ2-3; abundance: .; CDR3nt: TGTGCCAGCTCACCTCAGAGCGGGGGGTTCCGGGATACGCAGTATTTT; CDR3aa: CASSPQSGGFRDTQYF
d_gene: .; v_gene: TRBV5-1; j_gene: TRBJ2-2; abundance: .; CDR3nt: TGCGCCAGCAGCTTGGAAGGCAGGGGAGAGGAGCTGTTTTTT; CDR3aa: CASSLEGRGEELFF
d_gene: .; v_gene: TRBV6-5; j_gene: TRBJ1-1; abundance: .; CDR3nt: TGTGCCAGCAGCAGGGAGGTGGTGAACACTGAAGCTTTCTTT; CDR3aa: CASSREVVNTEAFF
d_gene: TRBD1; v_gene: TRBV28; j_gene: TRBJ1-2; abundance: .; CDR3nt: TGTGCCAGCAGTTTAGTAGTTTTATTACAGGGGGCCGGCTACACCTTC; CDR3aa: CASSLVVLLQGAGYTF